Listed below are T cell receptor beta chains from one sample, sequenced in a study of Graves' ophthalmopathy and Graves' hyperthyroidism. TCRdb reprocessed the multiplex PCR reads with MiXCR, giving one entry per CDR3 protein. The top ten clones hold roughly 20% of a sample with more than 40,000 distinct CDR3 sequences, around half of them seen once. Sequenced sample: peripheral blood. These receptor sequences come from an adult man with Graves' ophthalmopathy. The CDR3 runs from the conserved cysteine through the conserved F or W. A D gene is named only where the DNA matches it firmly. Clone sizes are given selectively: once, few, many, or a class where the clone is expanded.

CDR3 DNA: TGTGCCAGCAGCGATGGACAGGAGCGAACAGATACGCAGTATTTC
CDR3 protein: CASSDGQERTDTQYF
clone size: once
V gene: TRBV5-4
D gene: TRBD1
J gene: TRBJ2-3

CDR3 DNA: TGTGCCAGCAGGCGAACTAGCGGGGGGCGAGATACGCAGTATTTT
CDR3 protein: CASRRTSGGRDTQYF
clone size: once
V gene: TRBV6-2/TRBV6-3
D gene: TRBD2
J gene: TRBJ2-3

CDR3 DNA: TGTGCCAGCAGCTCGGATAGACAGGGGGCGTATGGCTACACCTTC
CDR3 protein: CASSSDRQGAYGYTF
clone size: -
V gene: TRBV7-8
D gene: TRBD1
J gene: TRBJ1-2

CDR3 DNA: TGTGCCAGCAGTTACGAGGGAAAACTGTTTTTT
CDR3 protein: CASSYEGKLFF
clone size: once
V gene: TRBV6-5
D gene: -
J gene: TRBJ1-4

CDR3 DNA: TGTGCCAGCAGTTACTCGAACAGGGGCCAAGAGACCCAGTACTTC
CDR3 protein: CASSYSNRGQETQYF
clone size: many
V gene: TRBV6-6
D gene: TRBD1
J gene: TRBJ2-5

CDR3 DNA: TGTGCCAGCGGGACAGTTACGGATCTCAATGAAAAACTGTTTTTT
CDR3 protein: CASGTVTDLNEKLFF
clone size: -
V gene: TRBV2
D gene: TRBD1
J gene: TRBJ1-4

CDR3 DNA: TGCGCCAGCAGCTTGGGGACAGGGCCCCAAGAGACCCAGTACTTC
CDR3 protein: CASSLGTGPQETQYF
clone size: many
V gene: TRBV5-1
D gene: TRBD1
J gene: TRBJ2-5

CDR3 DNA: TGTGCCAGCCAAATTGGGATGAACACTGAAGCTTTCTTT
CDR3 protein: CASQIGMNTEAFF
clone size: -
V gene: TRBV5-6
D gene: -
J gene: TRBJ1-1

CDR3 DNA: TGTGCCAGTAGCGTCGGGACAGGCCTTCTTAACATTCAGTACTTC
CDR3 protein: CASSVGTGLLNIQYF
clone size: -
V gene: TRBV19
D gene: TRBD1
J gene: TRBJ2-4

CDR3 DNA: TGTGCCAGCAGCTTGCCGGTAGCGGGCGGGGAGCTGTTTTTT
CDR3 protein: CASSLPVAGGELFF
clone size: -
V gene: TRBV9
D gene: TRBD2
J gene: TRBJ2-2

CDR3 DNA: TGCAGTGCTAGGAAGGGACAAGCGGGGGGCACAGATACGCAGTATTTT
CDR3 protein: CSARKGQAGGTDTQYF
clone size: many
V gene: TRBV20-1
D gene: TRBD2
J gene: TRBJ2-3

CDR3 DNA: TGTGCCAGTTCGGACTATAGCAATCAGCCCCAGCATTTT
CDR3 protein: CASSDYSNQPQHF
clone size: many
V gene: TRBV19
D gene: -
J gene: TRBJ1-5

CDR3 DNA: TGTGCCAGTAGTTGGGCAGGGGGGTACGATGAGCAGTACTTC
CDR3 protein: CASSWAGGYDEQYF
clone size: -
V gene: TRBV19
D gene: -
J gene: TRBJ2-7

CDR3 DNA: TGTGCCAGCAGCGTTGCGAGGCATGAACAGTTCTTC
CDR3 protein: CASSVARHEQFF
clone size: once
V gene: TRBV9
D gene: -
J gene: TRBJ2-1

CDR3 DNA: TGTGCCAGCTCACCACCGGCCAGGGGATCGGGTGAGCAGTTCTTC
CDR3 protein: CASSPPARGSGEQFF
clone size: -
V gene: TRBV18
D gene: -
J gene: TRBJ2-1

CDR3 DNA: TGCAGTGCTACTGGGACAGCCTACGAGCAGTACTTC
CDR3 protein: CSATGTAYEQYF
clone size: -
V gene: TRBV20-1
D gene: TRBD1
J gene: TRBJ2-7

CDR3 DNA: TGTGCCACCAGTGATCCAGGGAATCAAGAGACCCAGTACTTC
CDR3 protein: CATSDPGNQETQYF
clone size: -
V gene: TRBV24-1
D gene: -
J gene: TRBJ2-5

CDR3 DNA: TGTGCCAGCAGACCCCAAGTCGCGGGCCAATATGAGCAGTTCTTC
CDR3 protein: CASRPQVAGQYEQFF
clone size: -
V gene: TRBV13
D gene: -
J gene: TRBJ2-1

CDR3 DNA: TGCAGTGCCCTATACCGGGAGTACGAGCAGTACTTC
CDR3 protein: CSALYREYEQYF
clone size: -
V gene: TRBV20-1
D gene: -
J gene: TRBJ2-7

CDR3 DNA: TGTGCCAGCAGCTTAGGATTAGGGGGCAGCAATCAGCCCCAGCATTTT
CDR3 protein: CASSLGLGGSNQPQHF
clone size: many
V gene: TRBV3-1
D gene: TRBD1
J gene: TRBJ1-5

CDR3 DNA: TGTGCCAGCAGTTACTCTATCCCTAGCGGGAGAACAGATACGCAGTATTTT
CDR3 protein: CASSYSIPSGRTDTQYF
clone size: many
V gene: TRBV6-5
D gene: TRBD2
J gene: TRBJ2-3

CDR3 DNA: TGTGCCAGCCGGGGGGGACTAGTCTACGAGCAGTACTTC
CDR3 protein: CASRGGLVYEQYF
clone size: -
V gene: TRBV6-1
D gene: TRBD2
J gene: TRBJ2-7

CDR3 DNA: TGTGCCAGCAGCTTGATGTCGGCCAGGAGCATTCAGTACTTC
CDR3 protein: CASSLMSARSIQYF
clone size: -
V gene: TRBV7-2
D gene: -
J gene: TRBJ2-4

CDR3 DNA: TGTGCCAGCAGCTTAAGGGCTAGCGGGGCGAACACCGGGGAGCTGTTTTTT
CDR3 protein: CASSLRASGANTGELFF
clone size: many
V gene: TRBV7-3
D gene: TRBD2
J gene: TRBJ2-2

CDR3 DNA: TGTGCCAGCAGTGGGTGGGAACGGACCGGGGAGCTGTTTTTT
CDR3 protein: CASSGWERTGELFF
clone size: many
V gene: TRBV6-4
D gene: -
J gene: TRBJ2-2

CDR3 DNA: TGTGCCAGCAGCCGAAGATCCTCTGGGGCCAACGTCCTGACTTTC
CDR3 protein: CASSRRSSGANVLTF
clone size: -
V gene: TRBV7-9
D gene: -
J gene: TRBJ2-6

CDR3 DNA: TGTGCCATTAGCGGGGAAGATGGTTACAATGAGCAGTTCTTC
CDR3 protein: CAISGEDGYNEQFF
clone size: -
V gene: TRBV10-3
D gene: TRBD2
J gene: TRBJ2-1

CDR3 DNA: TGTGCCGGCAGCCGAGATAGCAATCAGCCCCAGCATTTT
CDR3 protein: CAGSRDSNQPQHF
clone size: -
V gene: TRBV5-5
D gene: -
J gene: TRBJ1-5

CDR3 DNA: TGTGCCAGTAGTATGGTCCAGGCTAACTATGGCTACACCTTC
CDR3 protein: CASSMVQANYGYTF
clone size: -
V gene: TRBV19
D gene: -
J gene: TRBJ1-2

CDR3 DNA: TGTGCCAGCAGCTATACAGGGTCCGAACGAGAACTGTTTTTT
CDR3 protein: CASSYTGSERELFF
clone size: few
V gene: TRBV7-9
D gene: -
J gene: TRBJ1-4

CDR3 DNA: TGCAGCGTTGGAGGTTTGGGGGTCGATGGCTACACCTTC
CDR3 protein: CSVGGLGVDGYTF
clone size: -
V gene: TRBV29-1
D gene: -
J gene: TRBJ1-2

CDR3 DNA: TGCAGCGGAAGGAAGAGTGGATCCGAGCAGTTCTTC
CDR3 protein: CSGRKSGSEQFF
clone size: medium-sized
V gene: TRBV29-1
D gene: -
J gene: TRBJ2-1

CDR3 DNA: TGTGCCACCAGTGACTCCCGACTAGCGGGAGTGGCAACAGATACGCAGTATTTT
CDR3 protein: CATSDSRLAGVATDTQYF
clone size: -
V gene: TRBV24-1
D gene: TRBD2
J gene: TRBJ2-3

CDR3 DNA: TGCAGCACCGGACTAGCGGGGGGGCTACGGATCTTC
CDR3 protein: CSTGLAGGLRIF
clone size: once
V gene: TRBV29-1
D gene: TRBD2
J gene: TRBJ2-1

CDR3 DNA: TGTGCCAGCAGTCGGACAGGGTCTGGAAACACCATATATTTT
CDR3 protein: CASSRTGSGNTIYF
clone size: medium-sized
V gene: TRBV2
D gene: TRBD1
J gene: TRBJ1-3

CDR3 DNA: TGTGCCAGCAGTGGGCGCCAGGAGCAGTACTTC
CDR3 protein: CASSGRQEQYF
clone size: -
V gene: TRBV25-1
D gene: -
J gene: TRBJ2-7

CDR3 DNA: TGTGCCATCAGTGAGTCGGAGAGCTCCTACAATGAGCAGTTCTTC
CDR3 protein: CAISESESSYNEQFF
clone size: -
V gene: TRBV10-3
D gene: -
J gene: TRBJ2-1

CDR3 DNA: TGTGCCAGCAGCTTAGGGCGACAGCTTTCTTTCACCGGGGAGCTGTTTTTT
CDR3 protein: CASSLGRQLSFTGELFF
clone size: many
V gene: TRBV11-2
D gene: -
J gene: TRBJ2-2

CDR3 DNA: TGCAGTACGTCGACAGGGGATGCGACACATACGCAGTATTTT
CDR3 protein: CSTSTGDATHTQYF
clone size: -
V gene: TRBV20-1
D gene: TRBD1
J gene: TRBJ2-3

CDR3 DNA: TGTGCCAGCGACCGGGACACCTGGGCCAACGTCCTGACTTTC
CDR3 protein: CASDRDTWANVLTF
clone size: once
V gene: TRBV2
D gene: -
J gene: TRBJ2-6

CDR3 DNA: TGCGCCAGCAGCTTGGCCTCTGGAAACACCATATATTTT
CDR3 protein: CASSLASGNTIYF
clone size: -
V gene: TRBV5-1
D gene: -
J gene: TRBJ1-3

CDR3 DNA: TGCAGTGCTAGTTTACAGGGGGCGCGTGGCTACACCTTC
CDR3 protein: CSASLQGARGYTF
clone size: -
V gene: TRBV20-1
D gene: TRBD1
J gene: TRBJ1-2

CDR3 DNA: TGCAGTGCAAGGAGATCGACTGGAAACACCATATATTTT
CDR3 protein: CSARRSTGNTIYF
clone size: many
V gene: TRBV20-1
D gene: -
J gene: TRBJ1-3

CDR3 DNA: TGTGCCAGCAGCCGCCCTAGGACAGGAGGTTACGAGCAGTACTTC
CDR3 protein: CASSRPRTGGYEQYF
clone size: many
V gene: TRBV27
D gene: TRBD1
J gene: TRBJ2-7

CDR3 DNA: TGTGCCAGCAGCCAGGCGACAGGGTATGGAGAAAAACTGTTTTTT
CDR3 protein: CASSQATGYGEKLFF
clone size: many
V gene: TRBV3-1
D gene: TRBD1
J gene: TRBJ1-4

CDR3 DNA: TGTGCCAGCACTATGAGGTCCGGGGAGCTGTTTTTT
CDR3 protein: CASTMRSGELFF
clone size: -
V gene: TRBV12-3/TRBV12-4
D gene: -
J gene: TRBJ2-2

CDR3 DNA: TGTGCCAGTAGTCGGGACTTTTTGGCTTTCTTT
CDR3 protein: CASSRDFLAFF
clone size: many
V gene: TRBV19
D gene: -
J gene: TRBJ1-1

CDR3 DNA: TGTGCCAGTAGTTTTACCGGGACGAGGAATGAGCAGTTCTTC
CDR3 protein: CASSFTGTRNEQFF
clone size: many
V gene: TRBV19
D gene: -
J gene: TRBJ2-1

CDR3 DNA: TGTGCCAGTAGTATAGGCAGTATTCGGAAGAACACTGAAGCTTTCTTT
CDR3 protein: CASSIGSIRKNTEAFF
clone size: -
V gene: TRBV19
D gene: -
J gene: TRBJ1-1

CDR3 DNA: TGTGCCAGCAGTGACTGGTCCACTAATGAAAAACTGTTTTTT
CDR3 protein: CASSDWSTNEKLFF
clone size: few
V gene: TRBV2
D gene: -
J gene: TRBJ1-4

CDR3 DNA: TGCGTCAGCAGCGCCGGGACAGGGCAACAAAACAATCAGCCCCAGCATTTT
CDR3 protein: CVSSAGTGQQNNQPQHF
clone size: -
V gene: TRBV10-2
D gene: TRBD1
J gene: TRBJ1-5

CDR3 DNA: TGTGCCAGCAGCTTAGAGGGAAAACTGTTTTTT
CDR3 protein: CASSLEGKLFF
clone size: many
V gene: TRBV7-9
D gene: -
J gene: TRBJ1-4

CDR3 DNA: TGTGCCAGCAGCTTGATGAGGGTCTATGGCTACACCTTC
CDR3 protein: CASSLMRVYGYTF
clone size: few
V gene: TRBV7-2
D gene: -
J gene: TRBJ1-2

CDR3 DNA: TGCGCCAGCAGTGAGTCCGGGACTTTTGGAAACACCATATATTTT
CDR3 protein: CASSESGTFGNTIYF
clone size: -
V gene: TRBV7-6
D gene: -
J gene: TRBJ1-3